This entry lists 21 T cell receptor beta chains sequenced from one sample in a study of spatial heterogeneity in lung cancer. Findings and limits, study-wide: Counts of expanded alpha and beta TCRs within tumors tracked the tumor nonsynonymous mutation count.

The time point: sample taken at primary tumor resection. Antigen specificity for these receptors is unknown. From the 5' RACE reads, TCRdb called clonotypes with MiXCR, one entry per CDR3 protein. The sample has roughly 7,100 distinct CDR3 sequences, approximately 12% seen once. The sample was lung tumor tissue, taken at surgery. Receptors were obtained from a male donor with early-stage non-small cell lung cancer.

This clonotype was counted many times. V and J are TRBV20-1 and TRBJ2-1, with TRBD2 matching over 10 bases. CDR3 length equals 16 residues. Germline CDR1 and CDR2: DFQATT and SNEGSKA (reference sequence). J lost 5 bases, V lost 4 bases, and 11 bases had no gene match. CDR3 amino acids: CSAKHLAGANDNEQFF. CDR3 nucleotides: TGCAGTGCTAAACACCTAGCGGGAGCAAATGACAATGAGCAGTTCTTC.

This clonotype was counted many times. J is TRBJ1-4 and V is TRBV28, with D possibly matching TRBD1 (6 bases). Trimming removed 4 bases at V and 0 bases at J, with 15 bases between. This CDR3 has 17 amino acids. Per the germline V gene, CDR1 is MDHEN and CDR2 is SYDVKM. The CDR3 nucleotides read TGTGCCAGCAGTTCGGGGGACACCCTCGCAACTAATGAAAAACTGTTTTTT. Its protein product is CASSSGDTLATNEKLFF.

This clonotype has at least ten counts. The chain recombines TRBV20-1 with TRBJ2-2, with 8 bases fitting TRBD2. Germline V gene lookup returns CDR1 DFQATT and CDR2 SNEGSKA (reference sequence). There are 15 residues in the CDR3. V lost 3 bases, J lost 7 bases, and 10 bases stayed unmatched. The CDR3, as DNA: TGCAGTGCTAGCGACTCCGGGACTAGGAGCGGGGAGCTGTTTTTT. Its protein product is CSASDSGTRSGELFF.

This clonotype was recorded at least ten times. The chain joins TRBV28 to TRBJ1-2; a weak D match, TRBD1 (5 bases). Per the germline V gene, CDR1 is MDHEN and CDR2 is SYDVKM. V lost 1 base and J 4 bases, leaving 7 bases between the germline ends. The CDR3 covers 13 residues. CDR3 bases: TGTGCCAGCAGTTTATCCAGGGCCTATGGCTACACCTTC. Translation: CASSLSRAYGYTF.

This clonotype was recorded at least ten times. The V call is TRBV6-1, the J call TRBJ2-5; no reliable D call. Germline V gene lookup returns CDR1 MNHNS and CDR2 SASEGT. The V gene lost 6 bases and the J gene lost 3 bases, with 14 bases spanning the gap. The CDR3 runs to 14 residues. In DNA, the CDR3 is TGTGCCAGCAGCCGCGGAGCAGCAAAAGAGACCCAGTACTTC. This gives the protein CASSRGAAKETQYF.

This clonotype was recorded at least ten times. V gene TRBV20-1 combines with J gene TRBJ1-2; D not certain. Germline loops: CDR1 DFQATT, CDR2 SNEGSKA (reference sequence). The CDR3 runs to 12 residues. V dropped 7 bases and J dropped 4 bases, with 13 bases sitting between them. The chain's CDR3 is CSGLDFTYGYTF. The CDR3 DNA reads TGCAGTGGGTTGGACTTTACCTATGGCTACACCTTC.

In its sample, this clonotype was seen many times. CDR3 coding DNA: TGTGCCAGCAGCGTAGATGCCGGAAATAGCAATCAGCCCCAGCATTTT. Protein: CASSVDAGNSNQPQHF. The chain couples TRBV9 to TRBJ1-5; D ambiguous. V was cut by 0 bases and J by 0 bases, with 10 bases left in between. Germline V lookup: CDR1 SGDLS, CDR2 YYNGEE. This CDR3 contains 16 residues.

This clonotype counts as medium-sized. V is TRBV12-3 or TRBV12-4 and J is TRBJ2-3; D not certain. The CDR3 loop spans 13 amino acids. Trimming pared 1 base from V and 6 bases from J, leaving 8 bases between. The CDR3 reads CASSLGEVDTQYF. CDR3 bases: TGTGCCAGCAGTTTAGGAGAGGTTGATACGCAGTATTTT.

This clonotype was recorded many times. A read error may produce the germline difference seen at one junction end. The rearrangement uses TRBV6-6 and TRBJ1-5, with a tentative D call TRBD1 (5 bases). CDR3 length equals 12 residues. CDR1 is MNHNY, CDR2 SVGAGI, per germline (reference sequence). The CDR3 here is CASSYGRDPLCF. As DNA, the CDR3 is TGTGCCAGCAGTTACGGAAGGGACCCCCTCTGTTTT.

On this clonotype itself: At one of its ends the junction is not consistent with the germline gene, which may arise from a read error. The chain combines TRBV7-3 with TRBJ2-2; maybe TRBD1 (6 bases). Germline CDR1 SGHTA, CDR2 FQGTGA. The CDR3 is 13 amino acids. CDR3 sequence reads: CASSLDSYTGELF. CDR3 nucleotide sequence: TGTGCCAGCAGCTTGGACAGCTACACCGGGGAGCTGTTT.

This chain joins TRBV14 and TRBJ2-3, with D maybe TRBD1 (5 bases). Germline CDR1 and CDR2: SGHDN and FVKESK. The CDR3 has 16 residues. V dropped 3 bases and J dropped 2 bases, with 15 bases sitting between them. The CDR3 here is CASSQRTRGSTDTQYF. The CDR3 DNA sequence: TGTGCCAGCAGCCAGAGGACAAGGGGATCCACAGATACGCAGTATTTT.

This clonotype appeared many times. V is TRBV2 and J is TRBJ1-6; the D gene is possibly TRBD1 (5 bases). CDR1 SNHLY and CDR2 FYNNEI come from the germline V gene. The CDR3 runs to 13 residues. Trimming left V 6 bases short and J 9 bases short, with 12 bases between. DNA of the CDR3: TGTGCCAGCAGGGAGCGCGGGGGTTCACCCCTCCACTTT. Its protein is CASRERGGSPLHF.

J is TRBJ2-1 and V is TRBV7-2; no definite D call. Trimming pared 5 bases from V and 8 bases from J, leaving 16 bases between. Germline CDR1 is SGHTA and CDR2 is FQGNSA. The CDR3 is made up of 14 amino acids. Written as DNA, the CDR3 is TGTGCCAGCAGCCCCCGGCCAGGTCACGATGAGCAGTTCTTC. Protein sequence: CASSPRPGHDEQFF.

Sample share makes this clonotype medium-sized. For the CDR3, the DNA is TGTGCCAGCAGCCCGCGACAGGGACCTAATTCACCCCTCCACTTT. Its translation: CASSPRQGPNSPLHF. This chain links TRBV7-2 with TRBJ1-6; 7 positions match TRBD1. J was trimmed by 6 bases and V by 5 bases; bases with no gene match: 7. This CDR3 is built from 15 residues. Germline-derived CDR1 and CDR2 are SGHTA and FQGNSA.

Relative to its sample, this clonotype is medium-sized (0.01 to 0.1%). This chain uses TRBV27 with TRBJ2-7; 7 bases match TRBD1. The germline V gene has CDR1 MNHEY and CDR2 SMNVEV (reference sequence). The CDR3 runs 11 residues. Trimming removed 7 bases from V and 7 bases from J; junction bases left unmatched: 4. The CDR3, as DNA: TGTGCCAGCATGAAGGACAGGGAGCAGTACTTC. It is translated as CASMKDREQYF.

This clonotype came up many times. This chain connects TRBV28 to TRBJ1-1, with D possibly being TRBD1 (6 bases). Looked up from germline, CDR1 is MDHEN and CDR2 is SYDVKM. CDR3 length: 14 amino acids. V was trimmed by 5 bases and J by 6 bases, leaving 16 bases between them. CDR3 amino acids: CASSAGAPAPEAFF. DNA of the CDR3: TGTGCCAGCAGTGCAGGGGCCCCGGCCCCTGAAGCTTTCTTT.

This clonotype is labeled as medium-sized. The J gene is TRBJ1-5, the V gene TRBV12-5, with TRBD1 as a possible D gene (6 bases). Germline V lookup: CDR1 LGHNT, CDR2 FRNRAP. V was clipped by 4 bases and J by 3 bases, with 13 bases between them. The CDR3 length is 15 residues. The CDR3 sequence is CASGSGQLLNQPQHF. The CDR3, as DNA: TGTGCTAGTGGTTCAGGACAGCTTCTCAATCAGCCCCAGCATTTT.

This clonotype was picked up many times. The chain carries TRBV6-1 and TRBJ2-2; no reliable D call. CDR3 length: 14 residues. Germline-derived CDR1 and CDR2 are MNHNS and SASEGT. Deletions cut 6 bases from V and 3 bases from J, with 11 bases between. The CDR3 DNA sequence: TGTGCCAGCAGACGATACCTCGACACCGGGGAGCTGTTTTTT. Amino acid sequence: CASRRYLDTGELFF.

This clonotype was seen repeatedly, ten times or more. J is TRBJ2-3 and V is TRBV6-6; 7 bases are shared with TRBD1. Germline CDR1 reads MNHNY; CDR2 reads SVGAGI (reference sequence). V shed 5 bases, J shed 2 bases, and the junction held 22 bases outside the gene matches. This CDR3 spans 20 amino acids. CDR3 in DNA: TGTGCCAGCAGTGACGACAGGGTAGAACCGCGTAACAGATCCACAGATACGCAGTATTTT. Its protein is CASSDDRVEPRNRSTDTQYF.

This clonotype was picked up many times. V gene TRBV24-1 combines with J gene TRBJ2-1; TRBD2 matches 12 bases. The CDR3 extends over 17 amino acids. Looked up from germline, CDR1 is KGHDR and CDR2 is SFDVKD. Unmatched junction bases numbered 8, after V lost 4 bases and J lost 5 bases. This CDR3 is CATSEASSGRVNNEQFF. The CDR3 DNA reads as TGTGCCACCAGTGAGGCTTCTAGCGGGAGGGTGAACAATGAGCAGTTCTTC.

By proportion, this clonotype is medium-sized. The CDR3 DNA follows: TGTGCCAGCAGTGATTCCTGGACTAGCGGGAGCGATGAGCAGTTCTTC. Its protein is CASSDSWTSGSDEQFF. The rearrangement joins TRBV6-1 to TRBJ2-1, with 13 bases lining up with TRBD2. The CDR3 spans 16 residues. The V and J ends lost 3 bases and 8 bases, in that order; junction bases with no gene match: 7. In germline, CDR1 is MNHNS, CDR2 SASEGT.